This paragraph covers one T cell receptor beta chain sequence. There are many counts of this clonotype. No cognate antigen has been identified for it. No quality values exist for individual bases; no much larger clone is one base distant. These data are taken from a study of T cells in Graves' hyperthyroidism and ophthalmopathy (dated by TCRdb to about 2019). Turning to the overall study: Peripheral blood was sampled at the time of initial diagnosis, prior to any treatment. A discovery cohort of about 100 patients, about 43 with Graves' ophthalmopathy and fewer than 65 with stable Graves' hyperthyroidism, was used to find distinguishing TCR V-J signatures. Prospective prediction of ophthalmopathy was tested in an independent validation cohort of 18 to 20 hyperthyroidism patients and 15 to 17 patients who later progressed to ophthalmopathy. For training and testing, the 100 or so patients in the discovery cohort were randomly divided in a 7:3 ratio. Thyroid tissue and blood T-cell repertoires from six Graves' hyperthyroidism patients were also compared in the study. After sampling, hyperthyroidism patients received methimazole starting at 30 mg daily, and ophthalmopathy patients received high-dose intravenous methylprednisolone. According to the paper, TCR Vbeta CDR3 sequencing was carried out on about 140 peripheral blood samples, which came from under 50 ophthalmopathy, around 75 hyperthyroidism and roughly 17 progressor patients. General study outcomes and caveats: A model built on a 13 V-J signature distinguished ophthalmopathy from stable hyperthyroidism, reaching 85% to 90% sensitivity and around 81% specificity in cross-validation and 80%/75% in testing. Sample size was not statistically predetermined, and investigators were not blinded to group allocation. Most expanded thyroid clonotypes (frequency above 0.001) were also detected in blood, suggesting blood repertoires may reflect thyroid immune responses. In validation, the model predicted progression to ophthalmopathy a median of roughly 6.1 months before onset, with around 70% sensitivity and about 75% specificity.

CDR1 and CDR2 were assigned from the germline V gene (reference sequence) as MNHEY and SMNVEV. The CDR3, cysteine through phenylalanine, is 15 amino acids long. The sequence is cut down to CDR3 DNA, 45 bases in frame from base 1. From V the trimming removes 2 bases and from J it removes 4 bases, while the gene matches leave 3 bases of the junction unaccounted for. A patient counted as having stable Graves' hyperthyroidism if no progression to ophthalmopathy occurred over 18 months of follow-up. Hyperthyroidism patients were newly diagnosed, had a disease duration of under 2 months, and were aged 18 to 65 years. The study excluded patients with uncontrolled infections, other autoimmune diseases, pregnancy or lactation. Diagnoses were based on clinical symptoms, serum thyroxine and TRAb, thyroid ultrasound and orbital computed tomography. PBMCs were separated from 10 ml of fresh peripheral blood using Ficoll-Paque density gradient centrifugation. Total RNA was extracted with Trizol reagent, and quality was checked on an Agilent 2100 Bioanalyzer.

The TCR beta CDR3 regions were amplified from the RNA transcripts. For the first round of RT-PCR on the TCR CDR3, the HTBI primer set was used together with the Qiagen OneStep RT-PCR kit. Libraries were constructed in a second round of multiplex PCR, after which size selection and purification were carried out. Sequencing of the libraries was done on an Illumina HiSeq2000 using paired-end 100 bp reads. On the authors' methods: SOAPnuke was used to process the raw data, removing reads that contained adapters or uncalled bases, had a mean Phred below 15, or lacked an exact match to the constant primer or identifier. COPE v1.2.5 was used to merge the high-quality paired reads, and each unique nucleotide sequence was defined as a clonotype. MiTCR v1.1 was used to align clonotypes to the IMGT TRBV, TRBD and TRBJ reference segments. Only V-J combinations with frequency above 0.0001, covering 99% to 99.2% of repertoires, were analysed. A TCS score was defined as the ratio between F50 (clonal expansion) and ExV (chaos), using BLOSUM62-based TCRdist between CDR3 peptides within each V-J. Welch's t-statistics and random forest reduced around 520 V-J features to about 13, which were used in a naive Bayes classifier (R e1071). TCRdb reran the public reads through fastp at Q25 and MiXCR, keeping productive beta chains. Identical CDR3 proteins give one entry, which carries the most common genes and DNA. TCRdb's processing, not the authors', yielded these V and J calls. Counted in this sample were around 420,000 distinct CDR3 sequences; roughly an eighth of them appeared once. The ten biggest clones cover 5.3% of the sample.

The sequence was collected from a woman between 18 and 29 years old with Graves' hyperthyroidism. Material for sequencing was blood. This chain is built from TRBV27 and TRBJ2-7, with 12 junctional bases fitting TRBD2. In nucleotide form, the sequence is TGTGCCAGCAGTTTAGGGACTAGCGGGCCGTACGAGCAGTACTTC. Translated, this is CASSLGTSGPYEQYF.